Below, 2 T cell receptor beta chains from the same sample are listed, as sequenced in a study of vaccination and CD4 T cells after COVID-19. The Oncomine TCR Beta short-read assay was what sequenced the DNA obtained from cultured CD4+ T cells. TCRdb reprocessed the PCR reads with MiXCR, giving one entry per CDR3 protein. The repertoire holds about 20,000 distinct CDR3 sequences, under 60% seen once, with about 3% in the top ten. Treatment: roughly 11-day PBMC culture with coronavirus spike peptide pools or control peptides (ViraFEST assay). These receptors have no identified antigens. Source: CD4+ T cells from blood, cultured in vitro, taken after SARS-CoV-2 vaccination. Receptors originate from a human donor who had recovered from COVID-19.

CDR3 protein: CASSPDRAAEKLFF. In DNA form, the CDR3 reads TGTGCCAGCAGCCCAGACAGGGCGGCTGAAAAACTGTTTTTT. The rearrangement joins TRBV7-2 to TRBJ1-4, with 7 positions matching TRBD1. Germline-derived CDR1 and CDR2 are SGHTA and FQGNSA. The CDR3 covers 14 residues. Trimming removed 5 bases from V and 7 bases from J; junction bases left unmatched: 7.

About this clonotype: A much bigger clone sits one base away, suggesting this may be a read error. The J gene is TRBJ1-1, the V gene TRBV20-1, with a possible D match to TRBD1 (6 bases). Per germline, CDR1 DFQATT and CDR2 SNEGSKA (reference sequence). This CDR3 contains 12 residues. With 3 bases removed from V and 10 bases from J, the gap between germline ends came to 15 bases. The CDR3 loop reads CSASEDSLRAFF. Written as DNA, the CDR3 is TGCAGTGCTAGCGAGGACAGCTTGAGAGCTTTCTTT.